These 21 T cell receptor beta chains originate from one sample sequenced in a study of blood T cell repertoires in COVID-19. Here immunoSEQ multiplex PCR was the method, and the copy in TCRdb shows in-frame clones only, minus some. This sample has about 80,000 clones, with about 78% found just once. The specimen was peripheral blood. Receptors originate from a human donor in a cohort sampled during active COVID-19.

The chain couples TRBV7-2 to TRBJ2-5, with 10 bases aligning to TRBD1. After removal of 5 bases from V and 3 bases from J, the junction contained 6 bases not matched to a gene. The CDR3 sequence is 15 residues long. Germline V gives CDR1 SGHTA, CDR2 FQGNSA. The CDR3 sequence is CASSRPGTGEETQYF. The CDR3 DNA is TGTGCCAGCAGCAGACCCGGGACAGGGGAAGAGACCCAGTACTTC.

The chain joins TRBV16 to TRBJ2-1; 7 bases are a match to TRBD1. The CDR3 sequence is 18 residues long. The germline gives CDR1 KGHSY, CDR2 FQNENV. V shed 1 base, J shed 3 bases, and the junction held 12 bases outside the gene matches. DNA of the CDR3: TGTGCCAGCAGCCAATTTTACTCACAGGGGAAAAACTACAATGAGCAGTTCTTC. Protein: CASSQFYSQGKNYNEQFF. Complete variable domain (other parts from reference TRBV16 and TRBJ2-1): GEEVAQTPKHLVRGEGQKAKLYCAPIKGHSYVFWYQQVLKNEFKFLISFQNENVFDETGMPKERFSAKCLPNSPCSLEIQATKLEDSAVYFCASSQFYSQGKNYNEQFFGPGTRLTVL.

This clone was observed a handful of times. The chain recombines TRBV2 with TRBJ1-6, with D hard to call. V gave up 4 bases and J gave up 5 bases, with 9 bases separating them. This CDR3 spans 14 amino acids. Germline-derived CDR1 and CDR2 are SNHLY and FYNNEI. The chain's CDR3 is CASSVTRDNSPLHF. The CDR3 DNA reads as TGTGCCAGCAGTGTCACGCGGGATAATTCACCCCTCCACTTT.

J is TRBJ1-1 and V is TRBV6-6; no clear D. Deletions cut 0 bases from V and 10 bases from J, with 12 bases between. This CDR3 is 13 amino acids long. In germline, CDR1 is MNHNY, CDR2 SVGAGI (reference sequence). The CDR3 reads CASSYSAGPLAFF. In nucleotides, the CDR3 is TGTGCCAGCAGTTACTCGGCAGGCCCCCTAGCTTTCTTT.

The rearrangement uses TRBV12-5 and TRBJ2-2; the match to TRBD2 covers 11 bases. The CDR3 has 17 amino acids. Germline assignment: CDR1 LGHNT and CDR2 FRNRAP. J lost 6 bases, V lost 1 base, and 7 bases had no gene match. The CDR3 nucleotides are TGTGCTAGTGGTTTGGATGCGCTAGCGGGAGGCCCCGGGGAGCTGTTTTTT. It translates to CASGLDALAGGPGELFF.

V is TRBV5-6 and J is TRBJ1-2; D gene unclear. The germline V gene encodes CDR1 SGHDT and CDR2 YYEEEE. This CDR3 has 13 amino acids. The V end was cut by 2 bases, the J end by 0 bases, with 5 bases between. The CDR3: CASSFSANYGYTF. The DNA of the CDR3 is TGTGCCAGCAGCTTCTCCGCTAACTATGGCTACACCTTC. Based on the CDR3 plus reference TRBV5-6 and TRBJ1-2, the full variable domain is DAGVTQSPTHLIKTRGQQVTLRCSPKSGHDTVSWYQQALGQGPQFIFQYYEEEERQRGNFPDRFSGHQFPNYSSELNVNALLLGDSALYLCASSFSANYGYTFGSGTRLTVV.

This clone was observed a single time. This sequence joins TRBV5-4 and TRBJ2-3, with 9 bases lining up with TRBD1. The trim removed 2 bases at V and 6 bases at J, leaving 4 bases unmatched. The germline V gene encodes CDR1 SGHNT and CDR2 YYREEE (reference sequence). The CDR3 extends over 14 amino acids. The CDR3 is CASSLQGAGDTQYF. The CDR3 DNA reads TGTGCCAGCAGCTTACAGGGGGCTGGGGATACGCAGTATTTT.

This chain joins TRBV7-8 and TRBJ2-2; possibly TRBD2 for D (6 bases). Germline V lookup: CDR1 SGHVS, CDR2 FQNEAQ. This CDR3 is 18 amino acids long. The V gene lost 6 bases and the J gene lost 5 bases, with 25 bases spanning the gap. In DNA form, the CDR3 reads TGTGCCAGCAGACCAACACCGAGCGGGCTTGGGGGGACCGGGGAGCTGTTTTTT. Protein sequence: CASRPTPSGLGGTGELFF.

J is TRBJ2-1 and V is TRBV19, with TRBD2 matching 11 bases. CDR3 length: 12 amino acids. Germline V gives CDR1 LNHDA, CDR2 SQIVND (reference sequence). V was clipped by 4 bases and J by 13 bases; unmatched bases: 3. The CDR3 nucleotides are TGTGCCAGTAGTAAGCTAGCGGGGGGACAGTTCTTC. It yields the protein CASSKLAGGQFF.

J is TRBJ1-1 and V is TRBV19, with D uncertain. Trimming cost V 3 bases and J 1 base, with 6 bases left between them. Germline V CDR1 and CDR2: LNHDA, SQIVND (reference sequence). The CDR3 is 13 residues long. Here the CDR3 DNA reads TGTGCCAGTAGTATTGGGAGGAACACTGAAGCTTTCTTT. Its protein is CASSIGRNTEAFF. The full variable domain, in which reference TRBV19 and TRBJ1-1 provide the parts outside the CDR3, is DGGITQSPKYLFRKEGQNVTLSCEQNLNHDAMYWYRQDPGQGLRLIYYSQIVNDFQKGDIAEGYSVSREKKESFPLTVTSAQKNPTAFYLCASSIGRNTEAFFGQGTRLTVV.

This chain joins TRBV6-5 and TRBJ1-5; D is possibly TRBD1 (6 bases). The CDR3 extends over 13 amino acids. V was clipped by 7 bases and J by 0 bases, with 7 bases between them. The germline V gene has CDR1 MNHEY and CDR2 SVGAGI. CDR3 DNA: TGTGCCAGCACAGGGGCTAGCAATCAGCCCCAGCATTTT. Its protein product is CASTGASNQPQHF.

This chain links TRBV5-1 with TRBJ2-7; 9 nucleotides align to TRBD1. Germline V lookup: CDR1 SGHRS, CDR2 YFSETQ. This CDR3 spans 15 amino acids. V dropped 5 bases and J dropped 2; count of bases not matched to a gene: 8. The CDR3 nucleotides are TGCGCCAGCAGGCCGGAGACAGGGGGTGCCTACGAGCAGTACGTC. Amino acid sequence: CASRPETGGAYEQYV.

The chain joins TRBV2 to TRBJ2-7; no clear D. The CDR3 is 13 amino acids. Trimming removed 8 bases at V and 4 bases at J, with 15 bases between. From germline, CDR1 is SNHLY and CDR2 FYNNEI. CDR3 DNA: TGTGCCAGCCTCGGTAGCCTGATTTACGAGCAGTACGTC. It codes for CASLGSLIYEQYV.

The CDR3 sequence is CASSKGPYGYTF. For the CDR3, the DNA is TGTGCCAGCAGCAAAGGGCCCTATGGCTACACCTTC. The gene calls are TRBV21-1 and TRBJ1-2; the tabulated D call, TRBD1, remains unverified against the DNA. TRBV21-1 is described as a pseudogene. This CDR3 has 12 residues.

Written as DNA, the CDR3 is TGTGCCAGCACCATCAGCACGGACAGGGCGGATGAAAAACTGTTTTTT. Amino acids: CASTISTDRADEKLFF. The chain is built from TRBV28 and TRBJ1-4; the match to TRBD1 covers 8 bases. CDR3 size: 16 residues. The V and J ends lost 7 bases and 6 bases, in that order; junction bases with no gene match: 13. Germline V gives CDR1 MDHEN, CDR2 SYDVKM.

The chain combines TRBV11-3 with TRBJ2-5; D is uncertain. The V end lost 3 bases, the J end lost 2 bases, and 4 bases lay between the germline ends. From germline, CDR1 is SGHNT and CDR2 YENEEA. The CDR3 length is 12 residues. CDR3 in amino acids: CASSLRQETQYF. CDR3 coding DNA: TGTGCCAGCAGCTTGCGTCAAGAGACCCAGTACTTC.

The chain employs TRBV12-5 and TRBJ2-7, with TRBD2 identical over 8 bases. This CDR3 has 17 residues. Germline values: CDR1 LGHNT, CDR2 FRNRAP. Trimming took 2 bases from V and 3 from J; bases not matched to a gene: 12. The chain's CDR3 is CASGLQTNSGDYYEQYF. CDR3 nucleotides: TGTGCTAGTGGTTTGCAAACAAATAGCGGGGATTACTACGAGCAGTACTTC.

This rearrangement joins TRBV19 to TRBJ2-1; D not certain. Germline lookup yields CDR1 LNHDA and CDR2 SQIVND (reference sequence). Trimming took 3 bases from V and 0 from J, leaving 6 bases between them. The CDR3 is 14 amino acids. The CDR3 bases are TGTGCCAGTAGTATCAAGAGCTCCTACAATGAGCAGTTCTTC. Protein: CASSIKSSYNEQFF.

CDR3 in amino acids: CASSQDGVPEQFF. The CDR3 nucleotides are TGCGCCAGCAGCCAAGATGGAGTTCCTGAGCAGTTCTTC. The gene calls are TRBV4-1 and TRBJ2-1; no clear D. CDR1 and CDR2 (germline): MGHRA, YSYEKL. The CDR3 runs to 13 residues. Trimming removed 0 bases at V and 9 bases at J, with 9 bases between.

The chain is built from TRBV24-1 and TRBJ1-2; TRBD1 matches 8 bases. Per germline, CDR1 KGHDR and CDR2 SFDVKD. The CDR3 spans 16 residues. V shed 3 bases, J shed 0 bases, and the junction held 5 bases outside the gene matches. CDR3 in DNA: TGTGCCACCAGTGATCCCGGGACAGGTGCTAACTATGGCTACACCTTC. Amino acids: CATSDPGTGANYGYTF.

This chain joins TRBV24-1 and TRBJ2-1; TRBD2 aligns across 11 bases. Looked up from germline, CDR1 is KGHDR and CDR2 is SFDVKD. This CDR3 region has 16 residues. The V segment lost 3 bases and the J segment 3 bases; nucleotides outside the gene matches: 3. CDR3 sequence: CATSDVGTSGYNEQFF. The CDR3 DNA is TGTGCCACCAGTGATGTCGGGACTAGCGGCTACAATGAGCAGTTCTTC.